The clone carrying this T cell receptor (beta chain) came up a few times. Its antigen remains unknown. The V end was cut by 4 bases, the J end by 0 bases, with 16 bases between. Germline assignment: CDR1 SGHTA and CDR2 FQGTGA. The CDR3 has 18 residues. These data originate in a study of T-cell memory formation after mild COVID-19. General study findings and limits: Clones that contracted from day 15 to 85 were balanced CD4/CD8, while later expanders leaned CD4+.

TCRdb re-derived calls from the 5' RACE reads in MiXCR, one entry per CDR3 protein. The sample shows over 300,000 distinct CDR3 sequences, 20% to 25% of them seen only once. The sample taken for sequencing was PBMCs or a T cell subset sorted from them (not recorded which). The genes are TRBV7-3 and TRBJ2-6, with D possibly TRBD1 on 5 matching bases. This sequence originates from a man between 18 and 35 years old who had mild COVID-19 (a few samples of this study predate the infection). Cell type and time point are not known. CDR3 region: CASSSGRQIGSGANVLTF. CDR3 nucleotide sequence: TGTGCCAGCAGCTCCGGGCGACAGATCGGCTCTGGGGCCAACGTCCTGACTTTC.